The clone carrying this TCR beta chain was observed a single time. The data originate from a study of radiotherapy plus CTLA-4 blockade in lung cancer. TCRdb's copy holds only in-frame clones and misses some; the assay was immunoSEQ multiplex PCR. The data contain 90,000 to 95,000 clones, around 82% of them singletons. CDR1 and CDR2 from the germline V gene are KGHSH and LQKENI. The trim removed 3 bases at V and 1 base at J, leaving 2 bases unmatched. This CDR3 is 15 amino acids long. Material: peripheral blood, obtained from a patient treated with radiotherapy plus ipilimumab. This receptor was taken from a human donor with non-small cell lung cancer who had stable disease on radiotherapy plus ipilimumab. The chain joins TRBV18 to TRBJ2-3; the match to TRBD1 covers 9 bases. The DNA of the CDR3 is TGTGCCAGCTCACCGGACAGGGGACGCACAGATACGCAGTATTTT. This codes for CASSPDRGRTDTQYF.